This T cell receptor (beta chain) stems from a study of blood T cell repertoires in COVID-19. The wider study: Donors in the United States, Italy and Spain gave samples during acute or convalescent COVID-19. PBMCs, B-cell-depleted T cells, or T cells were the source of the cDNA or gDNA that made up the material.

V was clipped by 3 bases and J by 3 bases, with 15 bases between them. CDR1 is DFQATT, CDR2 SNEGSKA, per germline (reference sequence). CDR3 size: 14 residues. Clones were sequenced by immunoSEQ multiplex PCR, and TCRdb holds only the in-frame ones, with some missing. In the table there are roughly 380,000 clones, more than 70% of which are singletons. Across 20 to 25 US areas, participants ranged in age from about 18 to 89 years. The study recruited exposed participants who had met a COVID-19 case within 2 weeks before entry. V and J are TRBV20-1 and TRBJ2-7; D remains ambiguous. The sample taken for sequencing was PBMCs or T cells enriched from blood (not recorded which). This receptor was identified in a woman in her 30s who had been exposed to COVID-19. For the CDR3, the DNA is TGCAGTGCTAGTCCCCTTGCGTTTGGCTACGAGCAGTACTTC. Its translation: CSASPLAFGYEQYF.